The 8 T cell receptor beta chains below were found in one sample sequenced in a study of cytomegalovirus exposure and HLA in healthy donors. The PCR contained 60 Vbeta and 13 Jbeta primers. The table came from immunoSEQ multiplex PCR; TCRdb's copy has only in-frame clones and leaves some out. The repertoire holds 150,000 or so clones, with 75% as singletons. The sample consisted of PBMCs. The origin of the receptors is a young man in good health and CMV-seropositive.

The rearrangement links TRBV7-2 to TRBJ2-7; TRBD2 matches at 9 bases. The ends lost 1 base at V and 6 bases at J; junction bases unmatched: 4. The germline gives CDR1 SGHTA, CDR2 FQGNSA. This CDR3 region has 14 residues. The CDR3 protein is CASSLVAGEGEQYF. DNA of the CDR3: TGTGCCAGCAGCTTAGTAGCGGGAGAGGGCGAGCAGTACTTC.

This clone was observed a handful of times. This chain joins TRBV27 and TRBJ1-2; 11 bases match TRBD1. This CDR3 is built from 14 residues. Germline V CDR1 and CDR2: MNHEY, SMNVEV (reference sequence). V trimming: 5 bases; J trimming: 2 bases; junction bases outside the gene matches: 1. The CDR3 DNA follows: TGTGCCAGCAGTCGGGACAGGGGGAACTATGGCTACACCTTC. Translating it yields CASSRDRGNYGYTF.

This sequence joins TRBV19 and TRBJ2-5; a weak D match, TRBD1 (6 bases). The CDR3 sequence is 18 residues long. V shed 5 bases and J shed 3 bases, with 25 bases lying between them. CDR1 LNHDA and CDR2 SQIVND come from the germline V gene (reference sequence). The CDR3 DNA sequence: TGTGCCAGTAGTGTCGATCCCGGCGTCGGACAGAGAGAAGAGACCCAGTACTTC. Its translation is CASSVDPGVGQREETQYF.

The chain uses TRBV19 and TRBJ1-3; the match to TRBD1 covers 7 bases. Germline CDR1 reads LNHDA; CDR2 reads SQIVND (reference sequence). V dropped 5 bases and J dropped 2; count of bases not matched to a gene: 3. The CDR3 runs 14 residues. The CDR3 spells CASSGGTAGNTIYF. DNA of the CDR3: TGTGCCAGTAGTGGGGGGACAGCTGGAAACACCATATATTTT.

This chain's CDR3 is CATSFVLGEAFF. CDR3 DNA: TGTGCCACCAGCTTCGTGCTAGGTGAAGCTTTCTTT. The rearrangement joins TRBV15 to TRBJ1-1; no clear D gene. The CDR3 has 12 amino acids. CDR1 and CDR2 from the germline V gene are LNHNV and YYDKDF (reference sequence). V lost 5 bases and J 7 bases, leaving 11 bases between the germline ends.

CDR3: CATNRRGGSQETQYF. The CDR3 DNA follows: TGTGCCACAAATCGTAGGGGGGGGAGCCAAGAGACCCAGTACTTC. This rearrangement joins TRBV6-5 to TRBJ2-5, with a weak D call TRBD2 (7 bases). The length of the CDR3 is 15 residues. Germline V CDR1 and CDR2: MNHEY, SVGAGI. V lost 10 bases, J lost 1 base, and 19 bases lay in between.

The rearrangement joins TRBV5-6 to TRBJ1-1; D is ambiguous. With 4 bases removed from V and 0 bases from J, the gap between germline ends came to 16 bases. The CDR3 consists of 16 residues. The germline gives CDR1 SGHDT, CDR2 YYEEEE. The CDR3 region is CASSRTAMTLNTEAFF. CDR3 coding DNA: TGTGCCAGCAGCCGAACAGCTATGACATTGAACACTGAAGCTTTCTTT.

The CDR3 loop is CASRGTSTYEQFF. The CDR3 nucleotides read TGTGCCAGCAGAGGGACTAGTACGTATGAGCAGTTCTTC. This chain connects TRBV6-6 to TRBJ2-1; 8 positions agree with TRBD2. Germline loops: CDR1 MNHNY, CDR2 SVGAGI (reference sequence). The CDR3 runs 13 residues. V lost 6 bases and J lost 8; bases outside the gene matches: 6.